Included here is one T cell receptor beta chain sequence, with context. These data are taken from a study of PD-1 blockade in classical Hodgkin lymphoma. Profiling relied on immunoSEQ multiplex PCR, and the TCRdb table lists in-frame clones only, not all of them. The table includes roughly 41,000 clones, around 90% detected once. There are 18 residues in the CDR3. Looked up from germline, CDR1 is LNHDA and CDR2 is SQIVND (reference sequence). V lost 4 bases and J 3 bases, leaving 19 bases between the germline ends. Every patient had relapsed following autologous stem cell transplantation, and cohorts differed in brentuximab vedotin exposure.

Sequencing was performed on peripheral blood mononuclear cells (PBMCs), taken before the second cycle of nivolumab. This TCR was recovered from a human donor with classical Hodgkin lymphoma. The chain joins TRBV19 to TRBJ2-6, with a weak D call TRBD1 (5 bases). The CDR3 nucleotides are TGTGCCAGTAGTAGAAGCGACAGCCTCTCTTATGGGGCCAACGTCCTGACTTTC. Residues: CASSRSDSLSYGANVLTF.